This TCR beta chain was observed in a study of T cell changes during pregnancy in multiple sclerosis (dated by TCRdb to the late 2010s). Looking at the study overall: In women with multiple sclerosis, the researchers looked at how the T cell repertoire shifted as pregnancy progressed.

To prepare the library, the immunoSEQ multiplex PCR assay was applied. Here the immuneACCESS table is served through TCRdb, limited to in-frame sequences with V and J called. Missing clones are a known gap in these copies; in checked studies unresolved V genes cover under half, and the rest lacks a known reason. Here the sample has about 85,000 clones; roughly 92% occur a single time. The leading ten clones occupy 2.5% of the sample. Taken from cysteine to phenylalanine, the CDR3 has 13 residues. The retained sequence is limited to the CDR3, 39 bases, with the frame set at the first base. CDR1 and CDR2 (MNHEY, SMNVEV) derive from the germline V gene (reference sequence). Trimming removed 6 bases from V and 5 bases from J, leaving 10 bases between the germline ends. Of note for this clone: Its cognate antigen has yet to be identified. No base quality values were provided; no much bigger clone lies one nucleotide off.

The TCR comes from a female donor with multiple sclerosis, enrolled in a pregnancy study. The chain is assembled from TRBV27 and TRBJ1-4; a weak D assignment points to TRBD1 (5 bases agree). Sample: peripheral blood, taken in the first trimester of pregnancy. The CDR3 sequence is CASSDSLNEKLFF. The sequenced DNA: TGTGCCAGCAGCGACAGTCTAAATGAAAAACTGTTTTTT.